The 18 T cell receptor beta chains given below trace back to one sample, sequenced in a study of T cell clonotyping in hematopoietic cell transplantation. This table comes from immunoSEQ multiplex PCR, and its TCRdb copy is limited to in-frame clones, with some not included. The sample shows roughly 30,000 clones, about 74% of them seen only once. Time point denoted: recipient sample about 28 days before transplant, after cytoreduction. The sequenced sample was peripheral blood mononuclear cells, obtained before stem cell transplant. All receptors come from a woman aged 25 to 39 with chronic myeloid leukemia. Some clones in this sample may be carry-over from other donors' samples.

Only a few counts were recorded for this clone. J is TRBJ2-1 and V is TRBV11-2, with 9 bases matching TRBD1. Trimming at V came to 7 bases and at J to 4 bases, leaving 8 bases not matched to a gene. Germline assignment: CDR1 SGHAT and CDR2 FQNNGV. The CDR3 covers 15 residues. CDR3 region: CASTPGQGIYNEQFF. In DNA form, the CDR3 reads TGTGCCAGCACCCCGGGACAGGGAATATACAATGAGCAGTTCTTC.

The sample holds one count of this clone. CDR3 sequence reads: CASRPGTYHGYTF. For the CDR3, the DNA is TGTGCCAGCAGACCCGGGACATACCATGGCTACACCTTC. This sequence joins TRBV6-5 and TRBJ1-2; D may be TRBD1 (6 bases). Germline V gene data show CDR1 as MNHEY and CDR2 as SVGAGI. CDR3 length equals 13 residues. V lost 6 bases, J lost 6 bases, and 14 bases lay in between.

The CDR3: CASSVDGTRPTDTQYF. For the CDR3, the DNA is TGTGCCAGCAGCGTGGATGGGACTAGGCCCACAGATACGCAGTATTTT. The rearrangement uses TRBV9 and TRBJ2-3; 8 bases map to TRBD2. This CDR3 region has 16 residues. Germline CDR1 and CDR2: SGDLS and YYNGEE. V shed 2 bases, J shed 2 bases, and the junction held 7 bases outside the gene matches.

The chain is built from TRBV5-4 and TRBJ2-5, with TRBD1 as a possible D gene (6 bases). Germline V gives CDR1 SGHNT, CDR2 YYREEE (reference sequence). CDR3 length: 16 residues. Deletions cut 6 bases from V and 3 bases from J, with 21 bases between. DNA for the CDR3: TGTGCCAGCAACCGTCGGACTCCACAGGGAAAAGAGACCCAGTACTTC. It yields the protein CASNRRTPQGKETQYF.

J is TRBJ2-5 and V is TRBV28; TRBD2 matches 7 bases. Germline CDR1 reads MDHEN; CDR2 reads SYDVKM. The CDR3 has 12 residues. The CDR3 coding sequence is TGTGCAGCGGGACGGGGACGAGAGACCCAGTACTTC. Translated, it gives CAAGRGRETQYF.

This rearrangement joins TRBV9 to TRBJ1-1; 9 bases are a match to TRBD1. J gave up 6 bases and V 0 bases, and 3 bases lay outside the gene matches. Germline CDR1 is SGDLS and CDR2 is YYNGEE. The CDR3 runs to 14 residues. The CDR3 sequence is CASSVGTGVSEAFF. The CDR3 DNA sequence: TGTGCCAGCAGCGTAGGGACAGGGGTTTCTGAAGCTTTCTTT.

V gene TRBV4-1 combines with J gene TRBJ2-6; the D is unclear. The CDR3 contains 15 residues. The V gene lost 0 bases and the J gene lost 0 bases, with 3 bases spanning the gap. The germline V gene encodes CDR1 MGHRA and CDR2 YSYEKL. DNA for the CDR3: TGCGCCAGCAGCCAAGAGGACTCTGGGGCCAACGTCCTGACTTTC. Residues: CASSQEDSGANVLTF.

The chain combines TRBV9 with TRBJ2-1; D possibly corresponds to TRBD2 (7 bases). The CDR3 spans 15 residues. Germline CDR1 is SGDLS and CDR2 is YYNGEE. Between the trimmed V and J ends, which lost 4 bases and 1 base, there was a span of 12 bases. This CDR3 reads CASSRGGTSYNEQFF. The CDR3 DNA reads TGTGCCAGCAGCAGGGGGGGGACATCCTACAATGAGCAGTTCTTC.

This chain links TRBV29-1 with TRBJ1-2; D is possibly TRBD1 (5 bases). V shed 8 bases and J shed 6 bases, with 19 bases lying between them. The CDR3 consists of 13 residues. Germline V gene lookup returns CDR1 SQVTM and CDR2 ANQGSEA. This chain's CDR3 is CSITGGEIHGYTF. The CDR3 DNA sequence: TGCAGCATAACCGGAGGGGAGATTCATGGCTACACCTTC.

This sequence joins TRBV4-1 and TRBJ1-6, with D perhaps TRBD1 (6 bases). The germline V gene encodes CDR1 MGHRA and CDR2 YSYEKL. V was trimmed by 2 bases and J by 11 bases, leaving 22 bases between them. The length of the CDR3 is 17 residues. CDR3 region: CASSQRLLTGSGTPLHF. CDR3 nucleotide sequence: TGCGCCAGCAGCCAACGTCTCCTTACAGGGTCTGGGACACCCCTCCACTTT.

This clone came up once. The gene calls are TRBV4-1 and TRBJ1-2; D not certain. CDR3 length: 15 amino acids. V dropped 0 bases and J dropped 8 bases, with 16 bases sitting between them. Germline values: CDR1 MGHRA, CDR2 YSYEKL. CDR3 protein: CASSQDSGYKGGYTF. DNA of the CDR3: TGCGCCAGCAGCCAAGACTCGGGCTATAAGGGCGGCTACACCTTC.

The chain is built from TRBV2 and TRBJ1-2, with D unresolved. Germline loops: CDR1 SNHLY, CDR2 FYNNEI. This CDR3 region has 12 residues. V was shortened by 2 bases and J by 2 bases, with 3 bases between the two germline ends. CDR3 bases: TGTGCCAGCAGTGAAAAAAACTATGGCTACACCTTC. Translated, it gives CASSEKNYGYTF.

The CDR3 region is CASSEGTGVETQYF. The CDR3 DNA is TGTGCCAGCAGTGAAGGGACAGGGGTGGAGACCCAGTACTTC. The gene calls are TRBV6-1 and TRBJ2-5, with 9 bases identical to TRBD1. Germline V gives CDR1 MNHNS, CDR2 SASEGT. Losses at the gene ends were 1 base for V and 5 bases for J; bases not matched to a gene: 2. This CDR3 region has 14 residues.

In its sample, this clone was seen once. The chain links TRBV27 to TRBJ2-7; 8 bases line up with TRBD1. The ends lost 9 bases at V and 2 bases at J; junction bases unmatched: 6. Germline values: CDR1 MNHEY, CDR2 SMNVEV (reference sequence). This CDR3 contains 13 residues. The CDR3 reads CARTGQETYEQYF. CDR3 bases: TGTGCCAGAACGGGACAGGAGACCTACGAGCAGTACTTC.

This rearrangement joins TRBV10-3 to TRBJ2-1, with 10 bases identical to TRBD2. The germline V gene encodes CDR1 ENHRY and CDR2 SYGVKD. The CDR3 covers 17 residues. V gave up 4 bases and J gave up 2 bases; unmatched junction bases: 8. CDR3 coding DNA: TGTGCCATCAGTGGCCGGGGTAGCGGGGGGCCCTACAATGAGCAGTTCTTC. This codes for CAISGRGSGGPYNEQFF.

This clone has just a few counts. This chain links TRBV20-1 with TRBJ2-7; D unresolved. Germline CDR1 is DFQATT and CDR2 is SNEGSKA (reference sequence). This CDR3 is built from 11 residues. The V end was cut by 4 bases, the J end by 2 bases, with 6 bases between. CDR3 bases: TGCAGTGCTAAGGACGCCTACGAGCAGTACTTC. Its translation is CSAKDAYEQYF.

V is TRBV11-2 and J is TRBJ2-7; no clear D. V shed 5 bases and J shed 3 bases, with 5 bases lying between them. This CDR3 is built from 11 residues. Germline V gene sequence: CDR1 SGHAT, CDR2 FQNNGV. The CDR3 coding sequence is TGTGCCAGCAGCCCGGGCTACGAGCAGTACGTC. Translated: CASSPGYEQYV.

The chain recombines TRBV19 with TRBJ2-3, with 8 bases fitting TRBD2. Germline V gene sequence: CDR1 LNHDA, CDR2 SQIVND (reference sequence). V dropped 1 base and J dropped 3; count of bases not matched to a gene: 6. CDR3 length equals 16 residues. In DNA, the CDR3 is TGTGCCAGTAGTATAGTGGTCCAGCGGGGGACAGATACGCAGTATTTT. It yields the protein CASSIVVQRGTDTQYF.